The entry below describes one T cell receptor beta chain. Its antigen is not yet known. Base-call qualities are not available, and no considerably larger clone is one nucleotide away. V and J are trimmed by 7 bases and 7 bases, and the gene matches miss 13 bases of the junction. CDR1 and CDR2, per the germline V gene, are SNHLY and FYNNEI. The CDR3 covers 15 residues, taking in both the cysteine and the phenylalanine. The sequence is cut down to CDR3 DNA, 45 bases in frame from base 1. The data derive from a study of graft-versus-host responses after intestinal transplantation (dated by TCRdb to about 2021). Regarding the study in general: The transplants that recipients received were multivisceral, liver-intestinal, or isolated intestinal. Every recipient was given anti-thymocyte globulin induction, followed by roughly 3 years of maintenance tacrolimus and steroids. After intestinal transplantation, graft-versus-host and host-versus-graft alloreactive T cell clones were followed in the graft, circulation and bone marrow using bulk TCR-beta CDR3 sequencing. Alloreactive clones were identified by sequencing pre-transplant mixed lymphocyte reaction products and comparing them with unstimulated pre-transplant donor and recipient T cells. A cohort of about two dozen intestinal transplant recipients, including one retransplant, was enrolled, and a few patients lacking pretransplant specimens were excluded. A peak of at least 4% donor T cells among recipient peripheral blood mononuclear cells was the definition used for donor T cell macrochimerism. Samples from a few later patients were sequenced in-house on an Illumina MiSeq with MiXCR processing rather than by the commercial service.

Summary of the overall study and its limitations: Patients with donor T cell macrochimerism had high GvH to HvG T cell clonal ratios in their allografts. Early after transplant, peak levels of circulating GvH clones were found to be associated with declines in HvG clones. GvH clones were detected in recipient bone marrow, and some of these GvH clones were observed earlier in ileal mucosa or blood, consistent with an intestinal mucosal origin. Conclusions were limited by the relatively low number and heterogeneity of intestinal transplant patients.

Library method: the immunoSEQ multiplex PCR assay. For most patients, genomic DNA was isolated using the Qiagen DNeasy Blood and Tissue Kit and was shipped frozen to Adaptive Biotechnologies for TCR sequencing. Adaptive Biotechnologies carried out high-throughput TCR-beta CDR3 sequencing of genomic DNA for most patients. As for the original processing: TCR sequencing data for 18 patients were retrieved from Adaptive's ImmunoSEQ software; three other patients were processed with MiXCR and VDJtools. To correct CD4 versus CD8 sorting errors, any sequence found in both subsets at a frequency ratio below 5:1 was removed. CDR3 nucleotide sequences shared between donor and recipient were removed because their origin could not be assigned. At least 2-fold expansion over unstimulated cells and a minimum CFSE-low frequency of 0.002% (template counts) or 0.001% (read counts) were required for clones to be classified as alloreactive. A clone was considered mappable if detected in the sequenced pre-transplant spleen, lymph node, or MLR CFSE-low populations of the donor or recipient. Cumulative frequency of alloreactive clones was calculated as a percentage of all sequences weighted by copy number. The source is immuneACCESS, and TCRdb retained only in-frame sequences with V and J called. Part of the clones is not carried over; for the studies checked, unresolved V genes explain less than half of this, and the remainder is unexplained. V, J and clone size were drawn from that table, and D and trimming were deduced from the DNA. The sample table records 50,000 to 75,000 clones; 85% to 95% of these occur just once. The ten largest clones take up 0.38% of the sample.

The time point label, as the study defines it: cells obtained before transplantation from donor or recipient. CD3+CD4+ and CD3+CD8+ populations were FACS-sorted from unstimulated pre-transplant donor and recipient cells taken from spleen or lymph nodes. Recombination connected TRBV2 to TRBJ1-5; TRBD1 lines up with 7 middle nucleotides. Sample: unstimulated CD4+ T cells sorted from spleen or lymph node cells, taken before transplant. The sequence derives from a human donor who was the organ donor for an intestinal transplant. The DNA sequence reads TGTGCCAGCACCCCCAGGACAGGAACCATACAGCCCCAGCATTTT. This is translated as CASTPRTGTIQPQHF.